Listed below are T cell receptor beta chains from one sample, sequenced in a study of shared clonotypes between healthy human individuals. Data came from immunoSEQ multiplex PCR; TCRdb stores just in-frame clones and leaves some out. The data contain some 1,400,000 clones, around 97% of them singletons. Sequences were obtained from naive CD4+ T cells sorted from blood. The receptors derive from a man aged 25-45 years in good health. Each CDR3 is given with its conserved first and last residue. The D gene is left open where the match is weak. Size is stated for part of the rows, as once, few or many counts, or as a class when the clone is expanded.

D | J | V | size | CDR3 | DNA
. | TRBJ2-1 | TRBV18 | . | CASSLPGSSSYNEQFF | TGTGCCAGCTCACTGCCCGGGAGCAGCTCCTACAATGAGCAGTTCTTC
TRBD1 | TRBJ2-5 | TRBV9 | . | CASSAGQGQETQYF | TGTGCCAGCAGCGCCGGACAGGGACAAGAGACCCAGTACTTC
. | TRBJ2-7 | TRBV28 | . | CASRRGPSYEQYF | TGTGCCAGCAGGAGGGGCCCATCCTACGAGCAGTACTTC
. | TRBJ2-3 | TRBV28 | . | CATSYTDTQYF | TGTGCAACCTCGTACACAGATACGCAGTATTTT
TRBD2 | TRBJ2-2 | TRBV30 | . | CAAWRESYGELFF | TGTGCCGCTTGGCGGGAGTCCTATGGGGAGCTGTTTTTT
. | TRBJ2-7 | TRBV7-2 | . | CASSLGLGIIDEQYF | TGTGCCAGCAGCTTAGGACTAGGAATTATCGACGAGCAGTACTTC
TRBD1 | TRBJ2-1 | TRBV2 | . | CASSEERTGNNEQFF | TGTGCCAGCAGTGAAGAGCGGACAGGGAACAATGAGCAGTTCTTC
. | TRBJ2-2 | TRBV7-7 | . | CASSPRSAPTAGELFF | TGTGCTAGCAGCCCCCGTTCGGCCCCCACGGCTGGGGAGCTGTTTTTT
. | TRBJ1-2 | TRBV6-5 | once | CASSYGVGLYGYTF | TGTGCCAGCAGTTACGGTGTGGGGCTCTATGGCTACACCTTC
. | TRBJ1-2 | TRBV7-2 | . | CASSLARHYGYTF | TGTGCCAGCAGCTTAGCAAGACACTATGGCTACACCTTC
TRBD1 | TRBJ1-1 | TRBV5-1 | . | CASSSTRGRNPMNTEAFF | TGCGCCAGCAGCTCTACCAGGGGGCGAAACCCCATGAACACTGAAGCTTTCTTT
. | TRBJ1-5 | TRBV10-2 | . | CASGRGVNQPQHF | TGCGCCAGCGGTCGTGGGGTCAATCAGCCCCAGCATTTT
TRBD1 | TRBJ2-2 | TRBV5-1 | . | CASSQGQGTGELFF | TGCGCCAGCAGCCAAGGACAGGGGACCGGGGAGCTGTTTTTT
. | TRBJ2-3 | TRBV5-1 | . | CASSLRGVSTDTQYF | TGCGCCAGCAGCCTCAGGGGGGTCAGCACAGATACGCAGTATTTT
. | TRBJ2-6 | TRBV27 | . | CASSFLSPRDTTYASGANVLTF | TGTGCCAGCAGTTTCCTCTCCCCCCGGGACACTACTTATGCCTCTGGGGCCAACGTCCTGACTTTC
. | TRBJ1-2 | TRBV7-9 | . | CASSLGLQGSGYTF | TGTGCCAGCAGCTTAGGGTTACAGGGTTCCGGCTACACCTTC
. | TRBJ2-1 | TRBV7-2 | . | CASSFPFMRENEQFF | TGTGCCAGCAGCTTCCCCTTCATGAGGGAAAATGAGCAGTTCTTC
TRBD2 | TRBJ2-2 | TRBV2 | once | CASSEYGGSWTGELFF | TGTGCCAGCAGTGAATATGGCGGGAGCTGGACCGGGGAGCTGTTTTTT
. | TRBJ2-1 | TRBV18 | . | CASSIISGSIEQFF | TGTGCCAGCTCGATTATTTCGGGATCCATTGAGCAGTTCTTC
. | TRBJ1-5 | TRBV27 | . | CASSPQGTSNQPQHF | TGTGCCAGCAGCCCACAGGGCACTAGCAATCAGCCCCAGCATTTT
TRBD2 | TRBJ2-1 | TRBV4-1 | . | CASSQGISGVNNEQFF | TGCGCCAGCAGCCAAGGTATTAGCGGGGTTAACAATGAGCAGTTCTTC
. | TRBJ1-4 | TRBV4-2 | . | CASSPGHRNEKLFF | TGTGCCAGCAGCCCGGGACACAGGAATGAAAAACTGTTTTTT
. | TRBJ2-4 | TRBV6-5 | . | CASRMDSINIQYF | TGTGCCAGCAGAATGGACAGCATAAACATTCAGTACTTC
TRBD2 | TRBJ2-1 | TRBV18 | . | CASSQSGRTYNEQFF | TGTGCCAGCTCCCAGAGCGGGAGGACATACAATGAGCAGTTCTTC
TRBD1 | TRBJ2-7 | TRBV5-1 | . | CASSYDTGAGSYEQYF | TGCGCCAGCAGCTATGACACAGGGGCCGGCTCCTACGAGCAGTACTTC
. | TRBJ2-7 | TRBV15 | . | CATSRHPRPQRLSSYEQYF | TGTGCCACCAGCAGACACCCCCGCCCTCAAAGACTAAGCTCCTACGAGCAGTACTTC
TRBD1 | TRBJ2-3 | TRBV6-1 | . | CASSEVRGPPRDTQYF | TGTGCCAGCAGTGAAGTCAGGGGGCCCCCCCGTGATACGCAGTATTTT
TRBD1 | TRBJ1-2 | TRBV19 | . | CASSSRTGGVDYGYTF | TGTGCCAGTAGTTCCCGTACAGGGGGCGTTGACTATGGCTACACCTTC
TRBD1 | TRBJ2-5 | TRBV5-1 | . | CASSLTGTGQETQYF | TGCGCCAGCAGCCTAACCGGGACAGGGCAAGAGACCCAGTACTTC
TRBD1 | TRBJ2-7 | TRBV25-1 | . | CASRAGTGSYEQYF | TGTGCCAGCAGAGCCGGGACAGGGTCATACGAGCAGTACTTC
. | TRBJ2-7 | TRBV15 | . | CATSRPSNGVYEQYF | TGTGCCACCAGCAGACCTTCCAACGGGGTTTACGAGCAGTACTTC
. | TRBJ2-1 | TRBV6-5 | . | CASSQGYNEQFF | TGTGCCAGCAGTCAAGGGTACAATGAGCAGTTCTTC
. | TRBJ2-1 | TRBV5-1 | . | CASSLRLGKGRDPYNEQFF | TGCGCCAGCAGCTTACGTCTAGGAAAGGGCAGGGACCCCTACAATGAGCAGTTCTTC
. | TRBJ2-6 | TRBV19 | . | CASSIDKFSGANVLTF | TGTGCCAGTAGTATTGATAAGTTCTCCGGGGCCAACGTCCTGACTTTC
. | TRBJ2-2 | TRBV10-3 | . | CAISELNTGELFF | TGTGCCATCAGTGAATTAAACACCGGGGAGCTGTTTTTT
. | TRBJ1-5 | TRBV28 | . | CASNPGSRRSQPQHF | TGTGCCAGCAATCCAGGCTCTAGACGGAGCCAGCCCCAGCATTTT
TRBD2 | TRBJ2-1 | TRBV4-3 | . | CASSQRLAGGPNEQFF | TGCGCCAGCAGCCAAAGACTAGCGGGAGGGCCCAATGAGCAGTTCTTC
. | TRBJ2-1 | TRBV19 | . | CASKTGSSYNEQFF | TGTGCCAGCAAAACAGGGAGCTCCTACAATGAGCAGTTCTTC
. | TRBJ2-3 | TRBV27 | once | CASSPLFQNTQYF | TGTGCCAGCAGTCCATTATTCCAGAATACGCAGTATTTT
. | TRBJ2-1 | TRBV2 | . | CASSVDLSSYNEQFF | TGTGCCAGCAGCGTCGACTTAAGCTCCTACAATGAGCAGTTCTTC
. | TRBJ1-5 | TRBV2 | once | CASGGQPNQPQHF | TGTGCCAGCGGAGGACAGCCCAATCAGCCCCAGCATTTT
TRBD2 | TRBJ2-7 | TRBV10-1 | few | CASSELAPGGEQYF | TGCGCCAGCAGTGAGTTGGCCCCGGGAGGCGAGCAGTACTTC